This T cell receptor beta chain was retrieved from a study of T cells after yellow fever vaccination. At the level of the study: SMART-Seq v4 Ultra Low Input handled preparation of low-cell-number fractions. Regarding the study as a whole: The secondary T-cell response peaked on day 5, not day 15, but was weaker. Abundant contaminating clonotypes from the bulk population could appear in FACS-sorted repertoires.

TCRdb itself ran the 5' RACE reads through MiXCR, one entry per CDR3 protein. The top ten clones hold approximately 15% of a sample with around 550,000 distinct CDR3 sequences, 19% of them seen once. This clonotype was seen a few times. Its specificity is not known. Germline V gene data show CDR1 as MGHDK and CDR2 as SYGVNS. The CDR3 loop spans 15 amino acids. Deletions cut 7 bases from V and 2 bases from J, with 17 bases between. The chain recombines TRBV25-1 with TRBJ2-5, with D perhaps being TRBD1 or TRBD2 (6 bases each). The sequencing used PBMCs, collected 15 days after the yellow fever booster vaccination. The receptor comes from a man aged 30-40 years who received the YFV17D yellow fever vaccine. The DNA of the CDR3 is TGTGCCAGCACTCCAGGCCCGGGGGCTCAAGAGACCCAGTACTTC. Its protein product is CASTPGPGAQETQYF.